This T cell receptor beta chain was captured in a study of shared clonotypes between healthy human individuals. Assay: immunoSEQ multiplex PCR; the TCRdb copy retains only in-frame clones and omits some. The top ten clones hold 0.13% of a sample with more than 2 million clones, about 95% of them seen once. The V end was cut by 0 bases, the J end by 9 bases, with 12 bases between. Germline-derived CDR1 and CDR2 are MNHNY and SVGAGI (reference sequence). This CDR3 has 13 residues. This sequence joins TRBV6-6 and TRBJ2-7; D might be TRBD1 or TRBD2, each matching 6 bases. The clonotype originates from a man aged 18 to 29 in good health. The sequencing input was naive CD4+ T cells sorted from blood. Indicated subset: CD45RA+ positively selected. CDR3 DNA: TGTGCCAGCAGTTACTCTCGGGGGCAAAGGCAGTACTTC. Protein product: CASSYSRGQRQYF.